The 22 T cell receptor beta chains presented below share a single source sample, sequenced in a study of PD-L1 blockade in urothelial cancer. Using immunoSEQ multiplex PCR, the repertoire was profiled, and TCRdb retains in-frame clones only, with some absent. The table records 45,000 or so clones, roughly 82% of them present only once. The material was PBMCs, obtained around atezolizumab (anti-PD-L1) treatment. These receptors all stem from a man aged 65 to 85 with urothelial cancer.

The rearrangement uses TRBV27 and TRBJ2-3, with D possibly being TRBD2 (5 bases). The CDR3 loop spans 13 amino acids. Germline values: CDR1 MNHEY, CDR2 SMNVEV (reference sequence). Trimming removed 3 bases at V and 5 bases at J, with 9 bases between. This chain's CDR3 is CASSFTRGDTQYF. In nucleotides, the CDR3 is TGTGCCAGCAGTTTCACTCGGGGAGATACGCAGTATTTT.

This rearrangement joins TRBV13 to TRBJ2-3; D not certain. V lost 5 bases and J lost 6, with 12 bases in between. Germline assignment: CDR1 PRHDT and CDR2 FYEKMQ (reference sequence). The CDR3 runs 13 residues. The CDR3 reads CASSPTARDTQYF. The CDR3 bases are TGTGCCAGCAGCCCGACCGCTAGGGATACGCAGTATTTT. The entire variable domain, with the rest obtained from reference TRBV13 and TRBJ2-3, is as follows: AAGVIQSPRHLIKEKRETATLKCYPIPRHDTVYWYQQGPGQDPQFLISFYEKMQSDKGSIPDRFSAQQFSDYHSELNMSSLELGDSALYFCASSPTARDTQYFGPGTRLTVL.

The rearrangement joins TRBV5-1 to TRBJ2-7; no firm D call. Trimming removed 0 bases from V and 3 bases from J, with 7 bases in between. Germline CDR1 reads SGHRS; CDR2 reads YFSETQ. This CDR3 contains 13 residues. In DNA, the CDR3 is TGCGCCAGCAGCTTGGTACCAGGCTACGAGCAGTACTTC. Its translation: CASSLVPGYEQYF.

The sample holds one count of this clone. This rearrangement joins TRBV21-1 to TRBJ2-7; TRBD2, the table's D call, was not compared with the DNA. TRBV21-1 is noted as a pseudogene. The length of the CDR3 is 18 residues. In DNA form, the CDR3 reads TGTGCCAGCAGCAAAGAGCCAAGCGGACTAGCGGGAACATTCGAGCAGTACTTC. Translated, it gives CASSKEPSGLAGTFEQYF.

The rearrangement joins TRBV5-4 to TRBJ2-5; D possibly corresponds to TRBD2 (5 bases). Germline CDR1 reads SGHNT; CDR2 reads YYREEE (reference sequence). The CDR3 totals 13 residues. V lost 0 bases to trimming and J lost 5 bases, with 8 bases between them. Here the CDR3 DNA reads TGTGCCAGCAGCTTGGGGGGAGCGGAGACCCAGTACTTC. It specifies CASSLGGAETQYF.

The gene calls are TRBV19 and TRBJ1-1; 8 bases map to TRBD1. The CDR3 sequence is 16 residues long. V lost 7 bases and J lost 5; bases outside the gene matches: 15. CDR1 LNHDA and CDR2 SQIVND come from the germline V gene (reference sequence). In DNA form, the CDR3 reads TGTGCCAGTATCATCGGCCGACAGGGGATGGAGACTGAAGCTTTCTTT. Amino acid sequence: CASIIGRQGMETEAFF. The variable domain in full, with the rest retrieved from reference TRBV19 and TRBJ1-1, is DGGITQSPKYLFRKEGQNVTLSCEQNLNHDAMYWYRQDPGQGLRLIYYSQIVNDFQKGDIAEGYSVSREKKESFPLTVTSAQKNPTAFYLCASIIGRQGMETEAFFGQGTRLTVV.

The genes are TRBV27 and TRBJ2-7; TRBD1 agrees at 9 bases. CDR1 MNHEY and CDR2 SMNVEV come from the germline V gene (reference sequence). This CDR3 region has 17 residues. Trimming cost V 6 bases and J 6 bases; bases outside gene matches: 18. CDR3 region: CASSPTSTGTGFREQYF. The CDR3 nucleotides read TGTGCCAGCAGCCCCACCTCGACCGGGACAGGGTTCCGCGAGCAGTACTTC.

The V gene is TRBV5-4, the J gene TRBJ1-2, with D maybe TRBD1 (6 bases). Germline assignment: CDR1 SGHNT and CDR2 YYREEE (reference sequence). The CDR3 length is 16 residues. Trimming cost V 2 bases and J 8 bases, with 22 bases left between them. In nucleotides, the CDR3 is TGTGCCAGCAGCTTTGCGTCACCAGGGGATCGAAAAGGCTACACCTTC. Encoded protein: CASSFASPGDRKGYTF. The full variable domain, with the rest looked up from reference TRBV5-4 and TRBJ1-2, is ETGVTQSPTHLIKTRGQQVTLRCSSQSGHNTVSWYQQALGQGPQFIFQYYREEENGRGNFPPRFSGLQFPNYSSELNVNALELDDSALYLCASSFASPGDRKGYTFGSGTRLTVV.

This clone has only a few counts. This chain connects TRBV28 to TRBJ2-2, with 10 bases identical to TRBD1. This CDR3 is built from 14 residues. V lost 8 bases to trimming and J lost 7 bases; unmatched junction nucleotides: 7. Germline V gene lookup returns CDR1 MDHEN and CDR2 SYDVKM. CDR3 nucleotides: TGTGCCAGCGGGGGACAGGGGAAGTTCGGGGAGCTGTTTTTT. Amino acid sequence: CASGGQGKFGELFF.

This chain connects TRBV10-3 to TRBJ2-7, with D hard to call. Trimming removed 2 bases from V and 3 bases from J, with 5 bases in between. From germline, CDR1 is ENHRY and CDR2 SYGVKD. The CDR3 spans 12 residues. This CDR3 is CAISENHYEQYF. Here the CDR3 DNA reads TGTGCCATCAGTGAGAATCACTACGAGCAGTACTTC.

This rearrangement joins TRBV5-1 to TRBJ1-2; 8 bases are a match to TRBD1. V was pared by 4 bases and J by 4 bases, with 12 bases of the junction left unmatched. The CDR3 covers 16 residues. In germline, CDR1 is SGHRS, CDR2 YFSETQ. CDR3 protein: CASSPGDMGQAYGYTF. For the CDR3, the DNA is TGCGCCAGCAGCCCCGGAGACATGGGACAGGCCTATGGCTACACCTTC.

The chain combines TRBV5-4 with TRBJ2-1; the D gene is possibly TRBD1 (6 bases). The CDR3 length is 16 residues. Germline values: CDR1 SGHNT, CDR2 YYREEE (reference sequence). V was trimmed by 5 bases and J by 4 bases, leaving 19 bases between them. CDR3 sequence (DNA): TGTGCCAGCAGTAAAACGGCCGGGACACCTTACAATGAGCAGTTCTTC. This sequence encodes CASSKTAGTPYNEQFF.

The V call is TRBV27, the J call TRBJ2-7, with D maybe TRBD2 (5 bases). CDR1 and CDR2 (germline): MNHEY, SMNVEV (reference sequence). The CDR3 has 12 amino acids. The V and J ends lost 8 bases and 6 bases respectively, with 14 bases between them. The CDR3 DNA reads as TGTGCCAGCGGTCAGGTAGGAGGCGAGCAGTACTTC. This sequence encodes CASGQVGGEQYF.

V is TRBV19 and J is TRBJ2-3, with 9 bases that match TRBD1. J lost 0 bases, V lost 6 bases, and 4 bases had no gene match. The CDR3 contains 15 residues. The germline V gene encodes CDR1 LNHDA and CDR2 SQIVND (reference sequence). The CDR3 loop reads CASSPGQGSTDTQYF. The CDR3 DNA reads as TGTGCCAGTAGCCCGGGACAGGGAAGCACAGATACGCAGTATTTT.

V and J are TRBV7-2 and TRBJ2-2; 7 nucleotides agree with TRBD1. CDR3 size: 17 residues. J gave up 7 bases and V 1 base, and 12 bases lay outside the gene matches. Germline-derived CDR1 and CDR2 are SGHTA and FQGNSA. This chain's CDR3 is CASSLVPDRDQSGELFF. CDR3 bases: TGTGCCAGCAGCTTAGTTCCCGACAGGGATCAAAGCGGGGAGCTGTTTTTT. Based on the CDR3 plus reference TRBV7-2 and TRBJ2-2, the full variable domain is GAGVSQSPSNKVTEKGKDVELRCDPISGHTALYWYRQSLGQGLEFLIYFQGNSAPDKSGLPSDRFSAERTGGSVSTLTIQRTQQEDSAVYLCASSLVPDRDQSGELFFGEGSRLTVL.

J is TRBJ2-3 and V is TRBV5-8; D is perhaps TRBD2 (5 bases). CDR3 length: 12 residues. Germline loops: CDR1 SGHTS, CDR2 YDEGEE. Trimming removed 4 bases from V and 6 bases from J, with 9 bases in between. The CDR3 region is CASSPGMDTQYF. CDR3 in DNA: TGTGCCAGCAGCCCGGGGATGGATACGCAGTATTTT.

The genes are TRBV9 and TRBJ2-1; D possibly corresponds to TRBD1 (6 bases). V was pared by 4 bases and J by 0 bases, with 11 bases between. Germline V gene lookup returns CDR1 SGDLS and CDR2 YYNGEE. The CDR3 covers 15 residues. CDR3 coding DNA: TGTGCCAGCAGCCAGGGGCCACACTCCTACAATGAGCAGTTCTTC. Protein: CASSQGPHSYNEQFF. The complete variable domain, with remaining parts taken from reference TRBV9 and TRBJ2-1, reads DSGVTQTPKHLITATGQRVTLRCSPRSGDLSVYWYQQSLDQGLQFLIQYYNGEERAKGNILERFSAQQFPDLHSELNLSSLELGDSALYFCASSQGPHSYNEQFFGPGTRLTVL.

The V call is TRBV11-3, the J call TRBJ2-1; the D gene is possibly TRBD1 (6 bases). The V and J ends lost 4 bases and 8 bases respectively, with 18 bases between them. Germline V gene data show CDR1 as SGHNT and CDR2 as YENEEA. The CDR3 sequence is 15 residues long. CDR3 protein: CASSSGTLSVDEQFF. The CDR3 bases are TGTGCCAGCAGCTCGGGGACACTAAGCGTAGATGAGCAGTTCTTC.

The chain has TRBV5-1 and TRBJ2-3; D not resolved. The CDR3 runs 14 residues. V shed 3 bases and J shed 5 bases, with 13 bases lying between them. Germline V CDR1 and CDR2: SGHRS, YFSETQ. CDR3 amino acids: CASSSSVNIDTQYF. CDR3 sequence (DNA): TGCGCCAGCAGCTCCAGCGTCAACATAGATACGCAGTATTTT.

This clone was observed once. The CDR3 is CASSIIRGNEQFF. CDR3 bases: TGTGCCAGTAGTATTATTCGAGGGAATGAGCAGTTCTTC. The chain joins TRBV19 to TRBJ2-1, with D possibly matching TRBD2 (5 bases). Germline V CDR1 and CDR2: LNHDA, SQIVND (reference sequence). There are 13 residues in the CDR3. The V gene lost 3 bases and the J gene lost 7 bases, with 10 bases spanning the gap.

The V gene is TRBV9, the J gene TRBJ2-5, with TRBD2 identical over 12 bases. Trimming at V came to 0 bases and at J to 5 bases, leaving 2 bases not matched to a gene. The CDR3 extends over 15 amino acids. The V gene's germline CDR1 is SGDLS and CDR2 YYNGEE. Here the CDR3 reads CASSVASGGAETQYF. CDR3 coding DNA: TGTGCCAGCAGCGTAGCTAGCGGGGGGGCGGAGACCCAGTACTTC.

The chain carries TRBV7-2 and TRBJ2-7; D unclear. The germline gives CDR1 SGHTA, CDR2 FQGNSA. Trimming shortened V by 6 bases and J by 2 bases, and 8 bases separated the two germline ends. This CDR3 is built from 12 residues. The DNA of the CDR3 is TGTGCCAGCAGTCGACGGGCCTACGAGCAGTACTTC. It yields the protein CASSRRAYEQYF.